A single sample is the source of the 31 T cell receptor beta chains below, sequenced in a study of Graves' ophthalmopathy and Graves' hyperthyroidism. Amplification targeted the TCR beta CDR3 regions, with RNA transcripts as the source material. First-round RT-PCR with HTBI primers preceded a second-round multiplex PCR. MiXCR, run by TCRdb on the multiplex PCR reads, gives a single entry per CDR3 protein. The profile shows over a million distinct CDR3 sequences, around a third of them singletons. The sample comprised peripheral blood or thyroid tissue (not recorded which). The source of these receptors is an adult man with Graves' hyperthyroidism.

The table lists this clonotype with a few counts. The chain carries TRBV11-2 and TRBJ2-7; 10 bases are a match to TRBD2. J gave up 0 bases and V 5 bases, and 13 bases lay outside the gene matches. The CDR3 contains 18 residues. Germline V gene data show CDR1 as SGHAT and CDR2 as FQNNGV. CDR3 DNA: TGTGCCAGCAGCCCCGCCCGACCACTAGCGGGGTTCTCCTACGAGCAGTACTTC. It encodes CASSPARPLAGFSYEQYF.

The CDR3: CASSPPDRGNEQYF. In nucleotides, the CDR3 is TGTGCCAGCAGTCCCCCGGACAGGGGGAACGAGCAGTACTTC. The chain uses TRBV27 and TRBJ2-7; 10 bases line up with TRBD1. This CDR3 contains 14 residues. Germline V CDR1 and CDR2: MNHEY, SMNVEV (reference sequence). V was pared by 5 bases and J by 5 bases, with 6 bases of the junction left unmatched.

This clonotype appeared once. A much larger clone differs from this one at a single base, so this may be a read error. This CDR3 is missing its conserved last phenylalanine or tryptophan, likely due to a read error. CDR3 DNA sequence: TGTGCCAGCAGTTTACGTATCGGGGAAGGGGGCTACACCCTC. It is translated as CASSLRIGEGGYTL. The V gene is TRBV27, the J gene TRBJ1-2, with D unresolved. V was clipped by 2 bases and J by 8 bases, with 15 bases between them. In germline, CDR1 is MNHEY, CDR2 SMNVEV (reference sequence). The CDR3 consists of 14 residues.

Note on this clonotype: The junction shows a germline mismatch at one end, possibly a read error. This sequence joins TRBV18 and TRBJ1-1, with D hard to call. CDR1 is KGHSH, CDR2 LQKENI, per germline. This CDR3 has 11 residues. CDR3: CAGSPGTEAFF. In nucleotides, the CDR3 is TGTGCCGGCTCACCAGGCACTGAAGCTTTCTTT.

CDR3 DNA: TGCAGTGCTAGAGGGACTAGCGGGAGGGCCTCCGCGTACCAAGAGACCCAGTACTTC. Translation gives CSARGTSGRASAYQETQYF. The genes are TRBV20-1 and TRBJ2-5; 15 bases line up with TRBD2. Looked up from germline, CDR1 is DFQATT and CDR2 is SNEGSKA (reference sequence). The junction had 9 bases not matched to a gene; V was cut back by 1 base and J by 0 bases. The CDR3 loop spans 19 amino acids.

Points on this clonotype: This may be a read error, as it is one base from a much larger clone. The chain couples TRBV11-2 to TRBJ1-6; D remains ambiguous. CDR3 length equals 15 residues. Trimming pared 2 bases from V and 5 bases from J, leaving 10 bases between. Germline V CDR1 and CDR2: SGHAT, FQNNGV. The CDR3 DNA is TGTGCCAGCAGCTTATTGCAACGGGATAATTCACCCCTCCACTTT. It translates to CASSLLQRDNSPLHF.

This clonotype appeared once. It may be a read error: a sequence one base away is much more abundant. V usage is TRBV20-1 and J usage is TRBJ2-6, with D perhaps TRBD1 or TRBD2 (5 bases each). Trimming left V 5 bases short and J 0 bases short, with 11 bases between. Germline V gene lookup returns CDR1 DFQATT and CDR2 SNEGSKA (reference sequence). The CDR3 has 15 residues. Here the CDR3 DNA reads TGCAGTGCTTGGGGGAGCCACTCTGGGGCCAACGTCCTGACTTTC. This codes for CSAWGSHSGANVLTF.

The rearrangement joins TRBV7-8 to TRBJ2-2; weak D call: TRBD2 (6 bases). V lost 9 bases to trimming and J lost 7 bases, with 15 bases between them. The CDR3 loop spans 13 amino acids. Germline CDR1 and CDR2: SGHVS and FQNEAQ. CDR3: CASLGGSYGELFF. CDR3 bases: TGTGCCAGTCTGGGGGGATCGTACGGGGAGCTGTTTTTT.

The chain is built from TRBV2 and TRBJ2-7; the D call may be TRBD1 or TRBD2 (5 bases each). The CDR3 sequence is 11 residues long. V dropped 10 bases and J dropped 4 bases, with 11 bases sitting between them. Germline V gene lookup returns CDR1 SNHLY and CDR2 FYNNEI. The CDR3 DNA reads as TGTGCCAACCGGGACGCTTACGAGCAGTACTTC. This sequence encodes CANRDAYEQYF.

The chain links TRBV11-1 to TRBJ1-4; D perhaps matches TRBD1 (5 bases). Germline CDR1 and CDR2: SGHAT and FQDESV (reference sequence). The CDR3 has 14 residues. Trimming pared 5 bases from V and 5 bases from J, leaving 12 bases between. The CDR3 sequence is CASSRDGRNEKLFF. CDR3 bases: TGTGCCAGCAGCCGGGACGGGCGAAATGAAAAACTGTTTTTT.

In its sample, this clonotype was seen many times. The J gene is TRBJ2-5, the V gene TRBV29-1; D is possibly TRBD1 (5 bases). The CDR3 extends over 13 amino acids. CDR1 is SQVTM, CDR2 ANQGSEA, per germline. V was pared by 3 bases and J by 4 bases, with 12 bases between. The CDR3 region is CSVEGRQSETQYF. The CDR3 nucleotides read TGCAGCGTTGAGGGTAGACAGTCAGAGACCCAGTACTTC.

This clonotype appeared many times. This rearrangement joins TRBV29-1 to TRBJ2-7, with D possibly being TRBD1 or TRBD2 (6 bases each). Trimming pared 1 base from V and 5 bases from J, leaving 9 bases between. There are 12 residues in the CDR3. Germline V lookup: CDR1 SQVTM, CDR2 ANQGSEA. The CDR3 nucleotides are TGCAGCGTTGAAGTGAGGGGGGACGAGCAGTACTTC. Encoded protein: CSVEVRGDEQYF.

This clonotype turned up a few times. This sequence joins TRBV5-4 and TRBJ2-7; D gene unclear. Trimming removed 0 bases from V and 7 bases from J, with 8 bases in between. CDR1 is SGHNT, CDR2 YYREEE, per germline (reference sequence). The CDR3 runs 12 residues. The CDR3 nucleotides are TGTGCCAGCAGCTTGGAGTTTCAGGAGCAGTACTTC. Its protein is CASSLEFQEQYF. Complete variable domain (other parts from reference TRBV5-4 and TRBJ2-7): ETGVTQSPTHLIKTRGQQVTLRCSSQSGHNTVSWYQQALGQGPQFIFQYYREEENGRGNFPPRFSGLQFPNYSSELNVNALELDDSALYLCASSLEFQEQYFGPGTRLTVT.

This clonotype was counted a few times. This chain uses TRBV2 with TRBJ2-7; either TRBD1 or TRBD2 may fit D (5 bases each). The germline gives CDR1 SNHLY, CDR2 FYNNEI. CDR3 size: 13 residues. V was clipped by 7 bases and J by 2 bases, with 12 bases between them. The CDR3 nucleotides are TGTGCCAGCACCCAGGGACGGACCTACGAGCAGTACTTC. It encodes CASTQGRTYEQYF.

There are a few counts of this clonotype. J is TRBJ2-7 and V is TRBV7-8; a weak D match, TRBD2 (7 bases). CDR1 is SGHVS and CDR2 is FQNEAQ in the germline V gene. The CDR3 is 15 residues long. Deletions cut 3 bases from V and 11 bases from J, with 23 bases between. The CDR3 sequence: CASSLGGGPGVEEYF. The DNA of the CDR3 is TGTGCCAGCAGCTTGGGGGGGGGGCCCGGAGTAGAGGAGTACTTC.

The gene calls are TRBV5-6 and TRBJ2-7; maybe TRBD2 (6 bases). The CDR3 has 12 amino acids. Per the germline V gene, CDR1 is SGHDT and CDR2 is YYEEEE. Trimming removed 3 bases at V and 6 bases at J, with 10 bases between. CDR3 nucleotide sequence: TGTGCCAGCAGCTGGGGGGAATCCGAGCAGTACTTC. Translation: CASSWGESEQYF.

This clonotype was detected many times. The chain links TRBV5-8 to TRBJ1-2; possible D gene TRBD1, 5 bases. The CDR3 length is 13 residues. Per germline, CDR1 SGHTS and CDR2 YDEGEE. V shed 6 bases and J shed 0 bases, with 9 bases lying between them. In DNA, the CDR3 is TGTGCCAGCAAGGGGCAAGCTAACTATGGCTACACCTTC. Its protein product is CASKGQANYGYTF.

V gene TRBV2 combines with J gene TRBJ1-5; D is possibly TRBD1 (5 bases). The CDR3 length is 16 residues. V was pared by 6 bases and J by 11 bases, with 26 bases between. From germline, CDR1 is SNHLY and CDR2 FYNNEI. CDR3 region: CASSSESNRWQETQHF. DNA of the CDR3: TGTGCCAGCAGCTCGGAGTCGAACAGGTGGCAAGAGACCCAGCATTTT.

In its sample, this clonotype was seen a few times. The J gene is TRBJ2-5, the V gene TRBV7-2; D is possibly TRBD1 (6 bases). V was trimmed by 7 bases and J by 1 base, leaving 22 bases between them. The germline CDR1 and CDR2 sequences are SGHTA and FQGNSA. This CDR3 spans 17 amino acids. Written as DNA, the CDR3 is TGTGCCAGCAACCTCTTGTCTTTTGGACAGCCCCAAGAGACCCAGTACTTC. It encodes CASNLLSFGQPQETQYF.

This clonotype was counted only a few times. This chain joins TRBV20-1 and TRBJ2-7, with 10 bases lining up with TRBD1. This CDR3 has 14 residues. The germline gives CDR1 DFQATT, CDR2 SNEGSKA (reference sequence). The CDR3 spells CSSGRDRGRYEQYF. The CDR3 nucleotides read TGCAGCTCAGGACGGGACAGGGGACGGTACGAGCAGTACTTC.

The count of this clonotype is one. CDR3 sequence: CSQDRLGHQETQYF. Written as DNA, the CDR3 is TGCAGCCAAGATAGGTTGGGGCACCAAGAGACCCAGTACTTC. The chain uses TRBV29-1 and TRBJ2-5, with a tentative D call TRBD1 (5 bases). Trimming took 8 bases from V and 0 from J, leaving 16 bases between them. The CDR3 is made up of 14 amino acids. The germline CDR1 and CDR2 sequences are SQVTM and ANQGSEA.

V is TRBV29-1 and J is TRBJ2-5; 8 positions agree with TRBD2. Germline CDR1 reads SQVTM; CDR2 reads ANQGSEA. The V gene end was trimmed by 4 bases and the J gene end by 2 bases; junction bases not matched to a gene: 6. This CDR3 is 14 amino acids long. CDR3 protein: CSVVGGARQETQYF. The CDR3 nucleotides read TGCAGCGTTGTCGGGGGGGCGCGGCAAGAGACCCAGTACTTC.

The CDR3 loop reads CASSQGQGPITEAFF. The CDR3 DNA is TGTGCCAGCAGCCAGGGACAGGGGCCGATCACTGAAGCTTTCTTT. This chain connects TRBV7-9 to TRBJ1-1; TRBD1 aligns across 10 bases. Germline V gene lookup returns CDR1 SEHNR and CDR2 FQNEAQ (reference sequence). V was clipped by 5 bases and J by 4 bases; unmatched bases: 7. The CDR3 sequence is 15 residues long.

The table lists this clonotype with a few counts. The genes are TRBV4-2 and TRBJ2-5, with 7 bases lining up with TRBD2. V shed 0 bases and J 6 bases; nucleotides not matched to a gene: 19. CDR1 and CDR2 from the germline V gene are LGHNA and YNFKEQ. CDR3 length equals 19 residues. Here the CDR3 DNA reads TGTGCCAGCAGCCAAGATGCTTATGCGGCTAGCGGCCGTCCAAAGACCCAGTACTTC. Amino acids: CASSQDAYAASGRPKTQYF.

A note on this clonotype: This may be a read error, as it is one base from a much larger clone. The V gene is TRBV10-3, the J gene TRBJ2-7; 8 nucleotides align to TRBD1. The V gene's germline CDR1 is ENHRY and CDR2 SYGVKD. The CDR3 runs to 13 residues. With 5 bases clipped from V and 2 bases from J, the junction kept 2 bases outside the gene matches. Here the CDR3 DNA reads TGTGCCATCAGTCCAGGGGGCCCCTACGAGCAGTACTTC. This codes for CAISPGGPYEQYF.

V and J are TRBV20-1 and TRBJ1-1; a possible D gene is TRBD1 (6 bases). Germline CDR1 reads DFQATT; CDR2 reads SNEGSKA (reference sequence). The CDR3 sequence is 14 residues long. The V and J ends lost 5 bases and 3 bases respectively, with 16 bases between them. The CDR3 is CSAHKGGWDTEAFF. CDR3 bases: TGCAGTGCTCACAAGGGGGGGTGGGACACTGAAGCTTTCTTT.

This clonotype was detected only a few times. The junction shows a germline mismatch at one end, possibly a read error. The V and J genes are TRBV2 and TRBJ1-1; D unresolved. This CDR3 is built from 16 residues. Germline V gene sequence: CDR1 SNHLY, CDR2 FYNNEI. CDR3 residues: CAGSASTGTLATEAFF. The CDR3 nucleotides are TGCGCCGGCAGCGCGAGTACGGGCACTTTGGCCACTGAAGCTTTCTTT.

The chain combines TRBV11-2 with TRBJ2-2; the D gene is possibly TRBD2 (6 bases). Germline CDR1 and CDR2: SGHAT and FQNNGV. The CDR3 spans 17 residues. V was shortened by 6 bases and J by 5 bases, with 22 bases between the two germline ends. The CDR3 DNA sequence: TGTGCCAGCAGTCTAGGACGGGGACTTACGGGGACCGGGGAGCTGTTTTTT. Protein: CASSLGRGLTGTGELFF.

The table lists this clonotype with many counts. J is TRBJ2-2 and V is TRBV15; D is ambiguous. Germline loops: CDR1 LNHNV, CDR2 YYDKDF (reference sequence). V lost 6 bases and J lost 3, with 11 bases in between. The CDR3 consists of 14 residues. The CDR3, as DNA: TGTGCCACCAGGGACCACGGGTACACCGGGGAGCTGTTTTTT. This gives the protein CATRDHGYTGELFF. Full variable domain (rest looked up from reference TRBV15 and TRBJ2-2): DAMVIQNPRYQVTQFGKPVTLSCSQTLNHNVMYWYQQKSSQAPKLLFHYYDKDFNNEADTPDNFQSRRPNTSFCFLDIRSPGLGDTAMYLCATRDHGYTGELFFGEGSRLTVL.

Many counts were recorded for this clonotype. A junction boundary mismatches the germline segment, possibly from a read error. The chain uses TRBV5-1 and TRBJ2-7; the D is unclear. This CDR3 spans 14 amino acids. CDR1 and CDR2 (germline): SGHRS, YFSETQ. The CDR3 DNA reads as TGTGCCAGCAGCTTGGCACCCGAGGCGTACGAGCAGTACTTC. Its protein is CASSLAPEAYEQYF.

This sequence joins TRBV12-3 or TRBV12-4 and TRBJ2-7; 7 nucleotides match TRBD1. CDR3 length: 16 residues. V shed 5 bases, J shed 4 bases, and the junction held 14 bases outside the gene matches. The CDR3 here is CASSKDGTVNSYEQYF. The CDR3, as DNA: TGTGCCAGCAGTAAGGACGGGACAGTCAATTCATACGAGCAGTACTTC.